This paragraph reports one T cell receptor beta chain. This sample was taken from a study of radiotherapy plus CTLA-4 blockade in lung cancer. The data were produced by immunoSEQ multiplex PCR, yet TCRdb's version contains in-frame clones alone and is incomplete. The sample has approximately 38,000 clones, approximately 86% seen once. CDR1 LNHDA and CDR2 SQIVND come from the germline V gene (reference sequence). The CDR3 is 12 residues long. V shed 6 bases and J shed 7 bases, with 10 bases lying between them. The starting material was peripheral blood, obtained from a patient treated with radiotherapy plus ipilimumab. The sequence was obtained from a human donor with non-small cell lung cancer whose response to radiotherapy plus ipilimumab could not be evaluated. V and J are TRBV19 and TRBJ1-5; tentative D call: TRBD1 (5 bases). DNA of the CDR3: TGTGCCAGTAGCCAGGGTTCACAGCCCCAGCATTTT. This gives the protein CASSQGSQPQHF.